Here is one T cell receptor (beta chain) with its context. In the original analysis: For nucleated cells, counts were estimated from reference gene primer amplification. Profiling relied on immunoSEQ multiplex PCR, and the TCRdb table lists in-frame clones only, not all of them. The V and J calls and clone size were taken over from that table, and D and trimming were inferred from the DNA. The profile covers tens of thousands of clones, with over 75% appearing a single time and roughly 35% taken by the ten largest. The sample originates from a study of blood T cell repertoires in COVID-19. Germline-derived CDR1 and CDR2 are MDHEN and SYDVKM. This CDR3 contains 14 residues. J lost 3 bases, V lost 6 bases, and 7 bases had no gene match.

Material for sequencing was peripheral blood. This clonotype was obtained from an elderly man with active or convalescent COVID-19. This chain connects TRBV28 to TRBJ2-7; 8 nucleotides line up with TRBD2. In DNA form, the CDR3 reads TGTGCCAGCAGGGGTGCAGCGGGAGTCTACGAGCAGTACTTC. Translated: CASRGAAGVYEQYF.